The rows below give T cell receptor beta chains drawn from one sample of a study of Ad26.COV2.S vaccination and SARS-CoV-2 variants. Assay: immunoSEQ multiplex PCR; the TCRdb copy retains only in-frame clones and omits some. Of around 450,000 clones listed, 90% are singletons. Sequencing used peripheral blood, obtained in a trial of Ad26.COV2.S vaccine versus placebo. The source of these receptors is a person between 18 and 65 years old who received the Ad26.COV2.S COVID-19 vaccine or a placebo. Both conserved end residues are trimmed from each CDR3. The D gene is left open where the match is weak.

CDR3 protein	D gene	J gene	V gene
ASSWPRGRGLRAGGPQETQY	TRBD2	TRBJ2-5	TRBV5-1
ASSRDRGPNEKLF	TRBD1	TRBJ1-4	TRBV18
ASSYGLSYEQY	.	TRBJ2-7	TRBV6-2/TRBV6-3
ASSSGSYEQY	.	TRBJ2-7	TRBV28
ASSSHMPLPSGGGKNIQY	TRBD2	TRBJ2-4	TRBV4-1
ASSVQGFHYGYT	.	TRBJ1-2	TRBV5-6
ASSPLPGQGDSPLH	TRBD1	TRBJ1-6	TRBV7-9
ASSLGPFSGNTEAF	.	TRBJ1-1	TRBV7-2
ATSREGLAGNEQF	TRBD2	TRBJ2-1	TRBV15
ASSIGGGTSGGYQETQY	TRBD2	TRBJ2-5	TRBV19
ASSSTGAFTDTQY	.	TRBJ2-3	TRBV7-3
ASSLVMGRGEKLF	.	TRBJ1-4	TRBV7-9
ASSQEGAWAF	.	TRBJ1-1	TRBV3-1/TRBV3-2
ASSSFSGSVAYEQY	TRBD2	TRBJ2-7	TRBV23-1
ASSPGGPPFSGANVLT	.	TRBJ2-6	TRBV18
ASSQVLFSLTLTDTQY	.	TRBJ2-3	TRBV14
ASSQGTWDEQF	.	TRBJ2-1	TRBV4-2
ASSREGQGIFGEKLF	TRBD1	TRBJ1-4	TRBV5-1
ASTEMRVTDTQY	.	TRBJ2-3	TRBV2
ASGAGPYNEQF	.	TRBJ2-1	TRBV5-1
ASGLGLSGFSTDTQY	TRBD2	TRBJ2-3	TRBV12-5
ASSNRTSGRGRVTGELF	TRBD2	TRBJ2-2	TRBV11-2
ASSLQSGATDTQY	.	TRBJ2-3	TRBV7-9
ASSARGANVLT	.	TRBJ2-6	TRBV9
SAGGTATYNEQF	.	TRBJ2-1	TRBV29-1
ASSNRERDEAF	.	TRBJ1-1	TRBV5-1
ASSPGPRTDTQY	.	TRBJ2-3	TRBV28
ASSLVSNEQF	.	TRBJ2-1	TRBV11-3
ASSSRQGTYGYT	TRBD1	TRBJ1-2	TRBV7-2
ASSPPVQDRGQGPEAF	TRBD1	TRBJ1-1	TRBV18
ASRNSYNEQF	.	TRBJ2-1	TRBV5-8
ASSLDGGNYGYT	.	TRBJ1-2	TRBV5-1
ASSYSSTGYRGQPQH	.	TRBJ1-5	TRBV6-2/TRBV6-3
ASSVEGSDSGYT	.	TRBJ1-2	TRBV9
ASSGLAGGAVYNEQF	TRBD2	TRBJ2-1	TRBV2
ASSFPQQTGVYTDTQY	TRBD1	TRBJ2-3	TRBV28
ASSPGTEDYEQY	TRBD1	TRBJ2-7	TRBV9
ASRSGQFYEQY	TRBD1	TRBJ2-7	TRBV28
ASSEQANSPLH	.	TRBJ1-6	TRBV6-1
ASSGTGTGNTIY	.	TRBJ1-3	TRBV7-9
ASSQPLAGAYEQY	TRBD2	TRBJ2-7	TRBV14
ASNRDSLPSYEQY	TRBD1	TRBJ2-7	TRBV10-2
ASSLDRITDTQY	.	TRBJ2-3	TRBV7-2
ASSAGTNQPQH	.	TRBJ1-5	TRBV6-4
ASSPPWGYQPQH	.	TRBJ1-5	TRBV28
ASSQVVTSYEQY	.	TRBJ2-7	TRBV4-1
ASSYPGNYGYT	.	TRBJ1-2	TRBV6-6
ASSLMLAGDNEQF	TRBD2	TRBJ2-1	TRBV27
ASSQGGSHNEQF	TRBD2	TRBJ2-1	TRBV4-3
ASSLAWDTQETQY	.	TRBJ2-5	TRBV5-4